The sample holds many counts of the clone carrying this TCR beta chain. Its antigen is currently unknown. These data originate in a study of identical twins. Findings and caveats of the study: The abundant beta clonotypes from cord blood had fewer insertions, and memory repertoires had none of this. The study drew conclusions from cross-sectional statistical analysis, not from following the same donors.

The V and J ends lost 6 bases and 1 base, in that order; junction bases with no gene match: 8. The CDR3 loop spans 16 amino acids. TCRdb re-called the 5' RACE reads with MiXCR, one entry per CDR3 protein. The sample yields more than 650,000 distinct CDR3 sequences, approximately 6% seen once. The chain uses TRBV12-3 or TRBV12-4 and TRBJ2-3; 9 nucleotides align to TRBD1. The specimen was naive T cells sorted from blood. This receptor was identified in a man aged 18 to 29 in good health. The CDR3, as DNA: TGTGCCAGCAGCCGCAGCCGACAGGGGGGCACAGATACGCAGTATTTT. Translated, it gives CASSRSRQGGTDTQYF.